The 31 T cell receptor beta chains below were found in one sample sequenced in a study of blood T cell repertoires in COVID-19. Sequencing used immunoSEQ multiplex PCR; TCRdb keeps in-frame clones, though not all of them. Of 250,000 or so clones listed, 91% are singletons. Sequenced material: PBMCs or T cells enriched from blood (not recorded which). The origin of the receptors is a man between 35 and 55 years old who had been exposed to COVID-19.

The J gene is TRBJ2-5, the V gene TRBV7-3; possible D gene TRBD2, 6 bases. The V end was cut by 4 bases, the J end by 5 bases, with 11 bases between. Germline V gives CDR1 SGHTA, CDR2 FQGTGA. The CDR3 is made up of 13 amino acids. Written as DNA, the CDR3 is TGTGCCAGCAGCTCGGGGGTAAGGGAGACCCAGTACTTC. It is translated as CASSSGVRETQYF.

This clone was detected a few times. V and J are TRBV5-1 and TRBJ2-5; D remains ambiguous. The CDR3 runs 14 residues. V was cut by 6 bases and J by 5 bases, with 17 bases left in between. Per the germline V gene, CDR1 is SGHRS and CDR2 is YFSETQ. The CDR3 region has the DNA TGCGCCAGCAAGGCCAAGTCGGCTAGGGAGACCCAGTACTTC. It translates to CASKAKSARETQYF.

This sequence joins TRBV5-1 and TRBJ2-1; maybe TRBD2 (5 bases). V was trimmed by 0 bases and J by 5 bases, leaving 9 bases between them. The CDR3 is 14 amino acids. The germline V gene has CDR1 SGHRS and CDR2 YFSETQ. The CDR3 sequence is CASSLGGPNNEQFF. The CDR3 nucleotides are TGCGCCAGCAGCTTGGGCGGGCCAAACAATGAGCAGTTCTTC. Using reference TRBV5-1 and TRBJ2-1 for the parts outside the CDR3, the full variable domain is KAGVTQTPRYLIKTRGQQVTLSCSPISGHRSVSWYQQTPGQGLQFLFEYFSETQRNKGNFPGRFSGRQFSNSRSEMNVSTLELGDSALYLCASSLGGPNNEQFFGPGTRLTVL.

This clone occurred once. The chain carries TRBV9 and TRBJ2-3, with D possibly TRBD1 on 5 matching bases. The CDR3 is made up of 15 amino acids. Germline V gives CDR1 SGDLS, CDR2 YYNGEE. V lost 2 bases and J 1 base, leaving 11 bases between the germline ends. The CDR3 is CASSVWGSGTDTQYF. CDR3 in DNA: TGTGCCAGCAGCGTTTGGGGCAGTGGCACAGATACGCAGTATTTT.

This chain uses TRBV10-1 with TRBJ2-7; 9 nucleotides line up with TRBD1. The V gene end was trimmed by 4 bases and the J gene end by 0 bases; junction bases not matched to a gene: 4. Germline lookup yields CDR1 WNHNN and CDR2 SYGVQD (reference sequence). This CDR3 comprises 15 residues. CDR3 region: CASSGGTGSSYEQYF. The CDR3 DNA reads TGCGCCAGCAGTGGGGGGACAGGGAGCTCCTACGAGCAGTACTTC.

The CDR3 coding sequence is TGTGCCAGCAGTTCCGGACAGGGGATTGATGGCTACACCTTC. Translated, it gives CASSSGQGIDGYTF. The V call is TRBV28, the J call TRBJ1-2, with 9 bases lining up with TRBD1. The CDR3 spans 14 residues. Germline V gives CDR1 MDHEN, CDR2 SYDVKM. V gave up 4 bases and J gave up 6 bases; unmatched junction bases: 6.

As DNA, the CDR3 is TGCGCCAGCAGCCAAGACCCCTTCGGACTCAAGTACAATGAGCAGTTCTTC. Translating it yields CASSQDPFGLKYNEQFF. The gene calls are TRBV4-1 and TRBJ2-1; a possible D gene is TRBD2 (5 bases). This CDR3 region has 17 residues. Trimming took off 0 bases at V and 4 bases at J, with 16 bases between the two ends. In germline, CDR1 is MGHRA, CDR2 YSYEKL.

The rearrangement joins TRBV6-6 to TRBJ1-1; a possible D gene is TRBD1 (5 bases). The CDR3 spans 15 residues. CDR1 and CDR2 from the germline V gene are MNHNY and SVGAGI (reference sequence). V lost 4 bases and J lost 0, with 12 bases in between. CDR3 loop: CASSSLGAMNTEAFF. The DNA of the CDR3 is TGTGCCAGCAGTTCCTTAGGGGCAATGAACACTGAAGCTTTCTTT.

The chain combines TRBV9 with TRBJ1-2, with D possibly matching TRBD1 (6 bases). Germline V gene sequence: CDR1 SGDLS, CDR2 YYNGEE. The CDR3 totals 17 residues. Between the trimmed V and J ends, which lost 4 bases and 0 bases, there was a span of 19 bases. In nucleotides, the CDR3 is TGTGCCAGCAGCCCCGCGGGGGGCGGCCCAGCTAACTATGGCTACACCTTC. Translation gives CASSPAGGGPANYGYTF.

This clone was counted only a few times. CDR3 sequence: CASSPPQNMNTEAFF. In nucleotides, the CDR3 is TGTGCCAGCTCACCACCACAGAACATGAACACTGAAGCTTTCTTT. V is TRBV18 and J is TRBJ1-1; D gene ambiguous. V was pared by 0 bases and J by 0 bases, with 8 bases between. Germline CDR1 reads KGHSH; CDR2 reads LQKENI. The CDR3 extends over 15 amino acids.

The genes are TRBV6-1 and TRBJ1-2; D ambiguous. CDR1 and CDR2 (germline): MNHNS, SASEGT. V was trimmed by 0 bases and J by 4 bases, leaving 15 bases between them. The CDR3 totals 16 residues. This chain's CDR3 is CASSEALHGGFYGYTF. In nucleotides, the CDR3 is TGTGCCAGCAGTGAAGCGCTTCATGGAGGGTTCTATGGCTACACCTTC.

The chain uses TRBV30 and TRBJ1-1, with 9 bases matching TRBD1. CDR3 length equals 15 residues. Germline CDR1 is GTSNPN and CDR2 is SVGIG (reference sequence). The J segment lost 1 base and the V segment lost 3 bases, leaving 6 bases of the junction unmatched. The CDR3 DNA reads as TGTGCCTGGAGAGTTACAGGGGGCAGGAACACTGAAGCTTTCTTT. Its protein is CAWRVTGGRNTEAFF.

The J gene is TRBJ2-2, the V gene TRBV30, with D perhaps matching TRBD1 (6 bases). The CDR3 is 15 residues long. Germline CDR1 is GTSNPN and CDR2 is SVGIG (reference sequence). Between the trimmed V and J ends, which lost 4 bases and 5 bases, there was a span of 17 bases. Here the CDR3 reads CAWNPTGVLTGELFF. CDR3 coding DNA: TGTGCCTGGAACCCGACAGGTGTCCTAACCGGGGAGCTGTTTTTT.

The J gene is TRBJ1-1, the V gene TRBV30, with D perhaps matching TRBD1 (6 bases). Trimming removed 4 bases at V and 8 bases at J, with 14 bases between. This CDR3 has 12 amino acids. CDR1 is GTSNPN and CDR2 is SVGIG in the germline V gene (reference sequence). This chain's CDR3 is CAWNRDRREAFF. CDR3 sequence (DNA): TGTGCCTGGAACAGGGACCGGAGGGAAGCTTTCTTT.

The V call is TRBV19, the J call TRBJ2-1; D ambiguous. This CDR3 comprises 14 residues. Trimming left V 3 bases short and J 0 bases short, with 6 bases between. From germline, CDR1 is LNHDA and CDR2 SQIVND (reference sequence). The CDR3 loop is CASSMSSSYNEQFF. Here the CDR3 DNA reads TGTGCCAGTAGTATGAGTAGCTCCTACAATGAGCAGTTCTTC.

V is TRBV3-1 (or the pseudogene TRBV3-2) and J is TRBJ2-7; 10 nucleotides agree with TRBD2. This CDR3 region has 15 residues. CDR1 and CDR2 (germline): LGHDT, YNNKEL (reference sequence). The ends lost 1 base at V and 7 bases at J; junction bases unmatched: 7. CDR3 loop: CASSQVPSGRGEQYF. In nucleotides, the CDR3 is TGTGCCAGCAGCCAAGTACCTAGCGGGAGAGGTGAGCAGTACTTC.

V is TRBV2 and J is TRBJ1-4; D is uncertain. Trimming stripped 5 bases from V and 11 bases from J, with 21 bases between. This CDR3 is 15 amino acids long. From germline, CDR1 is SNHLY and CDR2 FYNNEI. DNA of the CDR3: TGTGCCAGCAGTAGACGGGGAGCAGAAGGAGAGAAACTGTTTTTT. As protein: CASSRRGAEGEKLFF. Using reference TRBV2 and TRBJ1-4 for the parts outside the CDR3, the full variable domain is EPEVTQTPSHQVTQMGQEVILRCVPISNHLYFYWYRQILGQKVEFLVSFYNNEISEKSEIFDDQFSVERPDGSNFTLKIRSTKLEDSAMYFCASSRRGAEGEKLFFGSGTQLSVL.

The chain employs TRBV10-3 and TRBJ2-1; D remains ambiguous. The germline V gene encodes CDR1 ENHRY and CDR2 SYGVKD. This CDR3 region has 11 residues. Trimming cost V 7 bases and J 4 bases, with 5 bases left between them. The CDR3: CAIMAYNEQFF. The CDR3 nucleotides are TGTGCCATCATGGCATACAATGAGCAGTTCTTC.

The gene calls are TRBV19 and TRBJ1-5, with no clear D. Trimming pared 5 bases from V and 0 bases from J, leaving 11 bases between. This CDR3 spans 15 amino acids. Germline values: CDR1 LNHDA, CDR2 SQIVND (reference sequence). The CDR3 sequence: CASSADFYSNQPQHF. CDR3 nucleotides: TGTGCCAGTAGTGCAGATTTTTATAGCAATCAGCCCCAGCATTTT.

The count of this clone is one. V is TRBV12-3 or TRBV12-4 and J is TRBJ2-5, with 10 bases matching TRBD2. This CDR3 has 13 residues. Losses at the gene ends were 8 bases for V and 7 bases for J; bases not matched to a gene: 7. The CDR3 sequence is CASATSGTTTQYF. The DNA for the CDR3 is TGTGCCAGCGCCACTAGCGGGACTACGACCCAGTACTTC.

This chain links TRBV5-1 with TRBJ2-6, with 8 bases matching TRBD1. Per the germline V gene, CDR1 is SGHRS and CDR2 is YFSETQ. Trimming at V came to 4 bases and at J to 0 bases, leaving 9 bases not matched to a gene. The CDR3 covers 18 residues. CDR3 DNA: TGCGCCAGCAGCACGTGGCCAGGGGGCGACTCTGGGGCCAACGTCCTGACTTTC. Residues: CASSTWPGGDSGANVLTF. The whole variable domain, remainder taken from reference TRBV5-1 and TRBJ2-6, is KAGVTQTPRYLIKTRGQQVTLSCSPISGHRSVSWYQQTPGQGLQFLFEYFSETQRNKGNFPGRFSGRQFSNSRSEMNVSTLELGDSALYLCASSTWPGGDSGANVLTFGAGSRLTVL.

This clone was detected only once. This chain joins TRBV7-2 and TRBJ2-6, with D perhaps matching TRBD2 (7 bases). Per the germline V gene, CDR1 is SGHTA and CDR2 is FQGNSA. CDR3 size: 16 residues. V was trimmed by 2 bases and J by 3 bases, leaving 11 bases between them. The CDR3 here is CASSLFGGLGANVLTF. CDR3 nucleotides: TGTGCCAGCAGCTTATTCGGGGGGCTTGGGGCCAACGTCCTGACTTTC.

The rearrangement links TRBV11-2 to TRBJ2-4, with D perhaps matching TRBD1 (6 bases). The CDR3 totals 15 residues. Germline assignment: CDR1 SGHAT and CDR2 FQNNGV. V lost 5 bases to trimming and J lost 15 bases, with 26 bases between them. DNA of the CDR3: TGTGCCAGCAGCCCAGTAGGACAGACCGGCTTCCCGGGGTACTTC. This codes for CASSPVGQTGFPGYF.

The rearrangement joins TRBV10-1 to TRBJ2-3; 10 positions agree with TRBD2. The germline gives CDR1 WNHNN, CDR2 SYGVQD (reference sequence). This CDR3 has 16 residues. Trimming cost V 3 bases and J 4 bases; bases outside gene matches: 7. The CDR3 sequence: CASSDKREGQADTQYF. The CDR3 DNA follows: TGCGCCAGCAGTGACAAGCGGGAGGGCCAAGCAGATACGCAGTATTTT.

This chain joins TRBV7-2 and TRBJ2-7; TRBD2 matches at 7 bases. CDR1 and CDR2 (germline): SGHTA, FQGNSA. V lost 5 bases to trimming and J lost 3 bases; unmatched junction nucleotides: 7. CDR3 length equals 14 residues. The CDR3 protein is CASSLQGGDYEQYF. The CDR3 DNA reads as TGTGCCAGCAGCCTTCAGGGAGGGGACTACGAGCAGTACTTC.

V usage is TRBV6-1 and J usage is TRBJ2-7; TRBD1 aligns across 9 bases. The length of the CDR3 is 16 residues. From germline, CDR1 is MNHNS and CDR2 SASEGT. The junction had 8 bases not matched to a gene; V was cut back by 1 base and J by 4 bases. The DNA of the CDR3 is TGTGCCAGCAGTGAAGACCCGGGACAGGGAGGATACGAGCAGTACTTC. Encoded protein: CASSEDPGQGGYEQYF.

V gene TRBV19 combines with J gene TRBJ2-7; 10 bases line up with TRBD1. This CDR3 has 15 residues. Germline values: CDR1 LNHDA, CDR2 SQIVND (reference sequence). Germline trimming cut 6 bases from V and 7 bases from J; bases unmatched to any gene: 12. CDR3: CASSTMTGGVGEQYF. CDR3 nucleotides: TGTGCCAGTAGCACGATGACAGGGGGCGTAGGGGAGCAGTACTTC.

The CDR3 nucleotides read TGCGCCAGCAGGTCTGAGATAATGAACACTGAAGCTTTCTTT. Encoded protein: CASRSEIMNTEAFF. The chain carries TRBV5-1 and TRBJ1-1; D not certain. The ends were cut back, 5 bases at V and 0 bases at J, with 11 bases in the middle. CDR3 size: 14 residues. Germline CDR1 and CDR2: SGHRS and YFSETQ.

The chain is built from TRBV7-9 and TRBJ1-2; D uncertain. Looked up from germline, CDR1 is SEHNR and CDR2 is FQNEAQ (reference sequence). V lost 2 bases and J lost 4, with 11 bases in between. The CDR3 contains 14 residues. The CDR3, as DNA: TGTGCCAGCAGCTTATTAAGCGACGGCTATGGCTACACCTTC. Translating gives CASSLLSDGYGYTF.

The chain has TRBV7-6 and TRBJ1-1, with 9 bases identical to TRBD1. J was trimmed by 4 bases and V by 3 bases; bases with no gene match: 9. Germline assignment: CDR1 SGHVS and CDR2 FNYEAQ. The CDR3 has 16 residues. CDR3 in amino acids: CASSLLEGQGSTEAFF. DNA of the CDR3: TGTGCCAGCAGCTTGCTTGAGGGACAGGGAAGCACTGAAGCTTTCTTT.

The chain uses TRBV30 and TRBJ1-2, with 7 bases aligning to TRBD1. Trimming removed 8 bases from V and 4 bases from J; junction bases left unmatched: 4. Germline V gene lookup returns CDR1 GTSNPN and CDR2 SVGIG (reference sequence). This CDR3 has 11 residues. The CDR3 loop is CARGQIYGYTF. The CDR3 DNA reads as TGTGCCAGGGGACAGATCTATGGCTACACCTTC.